What follows are 20 T cell receptor beta chains derived from one specimen sequenced in a study of T-cell reconstitution after alpha-beta-depleted transplantation in children. The authors prepared the TCRbeta library with unique molecular identifiers. One entry per CDR3 protein results from TCRdb running MiXCR on the PCR reads. The sample yields approximately 240,000 distinct CDR3 sequences, 9.7% seen once. The source material was PBMCs from the stem cell graft donor, sampled from the stem cell graft. These receptors originate from a human donor who donated a stem cell graft to a child with SCID.

In this sample, this clonotype turned up a few times. The rearrangement links TRBV28 to TRBJ1-3; possible D gene TRBD1, 5 bases. The CDR3 is 14 residues long. Trimming removed 2 bases at V and 4 bases at J, with 9 bases between. Per the germline V gene, CDR1 is MDHEN and CDR2 is SYDVKM. The CDR3 spells CASSLGGTGNTIYF. The CDR3 DNA follows: TGTGCCAGCAGTTTAGGGGGGACCGGAAACACCATATATTTT.

This clonotype appeared many times. This chain uses TRBV20-1 with TRBJ2-1; D might be TRBD1 (5 bases). This CDR3 comprises 12 residues. V was shortened by 6 bases and J by 2 bases, with 8 bases between the two germline ends. CDR1 is DFQATT and CDR2 is SNEGSKA in the germline V gene (reference sequence). CDR3 sequence (DNA): TGCAGTGCCCAGGGAACCTACAATGAGCAGTTCTTC. It translates to CSAQGTYNEQFF.

This clonotype was seen many times. The CDR3 DNA is TGTGCCAGCAGCTTGTCGGACTCCTTACTCCGTTACGAGCAGTACTTC. This encodes CASSLSDSLLRYEQYF. This chain uses TRBV7-9 with TRBJ2-7; TRBD2 might be the D (5 bases). Germline CDR1 SEHNR, CDR2 FQNEAQ (reference sequence). V lost 3 bases and J lost 4, with 19 bases in between. The CDR3 runs to 16 residues.

The table lists this clonotype with many counts. Here the CDR3 DNA reads TGTGCCAGCAAGGCGGCCACAGATACGCAGTATTTT. It specifies CASKAATDTQYF. The chain has TRBV2 and TRBJ2-3; D unresolved. There are 12 residues in the CDR3. Germline V CDR1 and CDR2: SNHLY, FYNNEI. V was shortened by 7 bases and J by 2 bases, with 7 bases between the two germline ends. The whole variable domain, remainder taken from reference TRBV2 and TRBJ2-3, is EPEVTQTPSHQVTQMGQEVILRCVPISNHLYFYWYRQILGQKVEFLVSFYNNEISEKSEIFDDQFSVERPDGSNFTLKIRSTKLEDSAMYFCASKAATDTQYFGPGTRLTVL.

With respect to this clonotype: A read error is possible here, since a much larger clone lies one base away. The rearrangement links TRBV2 to TRBJ1-5, with a possible D match to TRBD1 (6 bases). CDR3 length equals 13 residues. Germline V gene data show CDR1 as SNHLY and CDR2 as FYNNEI. The CDR3 DNA reads TGTGCCAGCTTGGACAGCCCGGGGCAGCCCCCGCATTTT. This translates into CASLDSPGQPPHF.

This clonotype was picked up many times. The chain uses TRBV5-1 and TRBJ2-3; possible D gene TRBD1, 6 bases. Germline V gene sequence: CDR1 SGHRS, CDR2 YFSETQ. The CDR3 loop spans 14 amino acids. Between the trimmed V and J ends, which lost 4 bases and 3 bases, there was a span of 12 bases. The CDR3 sequence: CASSLTGTTDTQYF. The CDR3 DNA follows: TGCGCCAGCAGCCTCACAGGGACGACAGATACGCAGTATTTT.

This clonotype was counted many times. The chain joins TRBV5-1 to TRBJ1-1, with D possibly being TRBD1 (5 bases). Germline V gene lookup returns CDR1 SGHRS and CDR2 YFSETQ. V was trimmed by 6 bases and J by 6 bases, leaving 18 bases between them. CDR3 length: 14 residues. The chain's CDR3 is CASTPRRDSSEAFF. The DNA of the CDR3 is TGCGCCAGCACCCCGAGGCGGGACTCATCTGAAGCTTTCTTT.

This clonotype has at least ten counts. The limits of the CDR3 on the DNA are not certain, so only TCRdb's listed CDR3 is given. The chain carries TRBV2 and TRBJ1-2; TRBD1 is the table's D call, not checked against the DNA. Inclusive of both ends, the CDR3 amounts to 12 amino acids. The germline V gene encodes CDR1 SNHLY and CDR2 FYNNEI. The CDR3 spells CASSFGQGASTF.

This clonotype turned up a few times. The chain couples TRBV5-4 to TRBJ2-3, with 11 positions matching TRBD1. V gave up 0 bases and J gave up 4 bases; unmatched junction bases: 4. This CDR3 has 16 amino acids. The germline V gene has CDR1 SGHNT and CDR2 YYREEE (reference sequence). CDR3 amino acids: CASSLGGQGGPDTQYF. CDR3 nucleotide sequence: TGTGCCAGCAGCTTGGGGGGACAGGGGGGCCCAGATACGCAGTATTTT.

This clonotype was observed at least ten times. CDR3 in amino acids: CASSLFGRGHEQYF. Written as DNA, the CDR3 is TGTGCCAGCAGTTTATTTGGTCGGGGACACGAGCAGTACTTC. This chain connects TRBV12-3 or TRBV12-4 to TRBJ2-7; D possibly matches TRBD1 or TRBD2 (5 bases each). The CDR3 extends over 14 amino acids. The ends were cut back, 2 bases at V and 5 bases at J, with 13 bases in the middle.

This clonotype was picked up many times. V usage is TRBV20-1 and J usage is TRBJ2-2; 9 bases agree with TRBD1. Trimming at V came to 4 bases and at J to 6 bases, leaving 6 bases not matched to a gene. The CDR3 spans 14 residues. The germline V gene encodes CDR1 DFQATT and CDR2 SNEGSKA (reference sequence). The CDR3 region has the DNA TGCAGTGCTACCGGGACAGGGTACCCCGGGGAGCTGTTTTTT. Protein product: CSATGTGYPGELFF.

This clonotype was observed many times. The CDR3 coding sequence is TGTGCCAGCAGCGGCCAGACGGCTTACACAGATACGCAGTATTTT. Its protein is CASSGQTAYTDTQYF. The rearrangement uses TRBV7-2 and TRBJ2-3; D remains ambiguous. Trimming took off 5 bases at V and 2 bases at J, with 14 bases between the two ends. The CDR3 has 15 residues. The germline V gene has CDR1 SGHTA and CDR2 FQGNSA.

V and J are TRBV10-3 and TRBJ2-7; D gene uncertain. Looked up from germline, CDR1 is ENHRY and CDR2 is SYGVKD. This CDR3 contains 11 residues. The V gene lost 6 bases and the J gene lost 2 bases, with 5 bases spanning the gap. CDR3 region: CAISDTYEQYF. For the CDR3, the DNA is TGTGCCATCAGCGACACCTACGAGCAGTACTTC.

This clonotype has just a few counts. In DNA, the CDR3 is TGTGCCCTCGAAGCGGAAGCCAAAAACATTCAGTACTTC. This codes for CALEAEAKNIQYF. The rearrangement joins TRBV30 to TRBJ2-4; possible D gene TRBD2, 5 bases. The V gene lost 8 bases and the J gene lost 0 bases, with 11 bases spanning the gap. This CDR3 region has 13 residues. CDR1 is GTSNPN and CDR2 is SVGIG in the germline V gene (reference sequence).

At least ten counts were recorded for this clonotype. The V gene is TRBV20-1, the J gene TRBJ1-2, with D possibly matching TRBD1 (6 bases). V was shortened by 4 bases and J by 1 base, with 13 bases between the two germline ends. The germline CDR1 and CDR2 sequences are DFQATT and SNEGSKA (reference sequence). The CDR3 contains 14 residues. The CDR3 DNA reads as TGCAGTGCTAAGGCCAGGGGATTTAACTATGGCTACACCTTC. Translated: CSAKARGFNYGYTF.

This clonotype was seen ten or more times. This rearrangement joins TRBV12-3 or TRBV12-4 to TRBJ1-1, with D uncertain. Trimming cost V 8 bases and J 5 bases, with 15 bases left between them. The CDR3 is 13 residues long. CDR3 sequence (DNA): TGTGCCAGCTCCTCCCGAAAGGGAACTGAAGCTTTCTTT. Translating gives CASSSRKGTEAFF.

The sample holds many counts of this clonotype. The chain couples TRBV14 to TRBJ1-6; TRBD1 might be the D (5 bases). CDR3 length: 15 residues. Germline V gives CDR1 SGHDN, CDR2 FVKESK. Deletions cut 0 bases from V and 8 bases from J, with 11 bases between. The CDR3 spells CASSQDSGGYSPLHF. CDR3 in DNA: TGTGCCAGCAGCCAAGATTCGGGGGGGTATTCACCCCTCCACTTT. Filled out from reference TRBV14 and TRBJ1-6, the complete variable domain reads EAGVTQFPSHSVIEKGQTVTLRCDPISGHDNLYWYRRVMGKEIKFLLHFVKESKQDESGMPNNRFLAERTGGTYSTLKVQPAELEDSGVYFCASSQDSGGYSPLHFGNGTRLTVT.

Ten or more counts support this clonotype. The chain employs TRBV29-1 and TRBJ2-3; D not certain. With 8 bases removed from V and 6 bases from J, the gap between germline ends came to 9 bases. The CDR3 is made up of 10 amino acids. CDR1 SQVTM and CDR2 ANQGSEA come from the germline V gene. The CDR3 region is CSFQWDTQYF. CDR3 nucleotide sequence: TGCAGCTTCCAGTGGGATACGCAGTATTTT.

This clonotype was picked up many times. The chain is built from TRBV7-9 and TRBJ2-1; TRBD1 or TRBD2 may be the D gene (5 bases each). This CDR3 spans 14 amino acids. Trimming removed 3 bases from V and 7 bases from J, with 13 bases in between. Germline CDR1 reads SEHNR; CDR2 reads FQNEAQ (reference sequence). CDR3 sequence: CASSLGVVGNEQFF. The CDR3 bases are TGTGCCAGCAGCTTGGGGGTTGTGGGTAATGAGCAGTTCTTC.

The sample holds many counts of this clonotype. The chain is built from TRBV2 and TRBJ2-7, with 8 bases fitting TRBD1. The length of the CDR3 is 14 residues. The ends lost 5 bases at V and 2 bases at J; junction bases unmatched: 5. Germline V gene lookup returns CDR1 SNHLY and CDR2 FYNNEI. The CDR3 bases are TGTGCCAGCAGTAACGGACAGGGTACCTACGAGCAGTACTTC. It codes for CASSNGQGTYEQYF.